The rows below give T cell receptor beta chains drawn from one sample of a study of CD8+ T cells in alopecia areata. Only in-frame clones appear in the TCRdb table, and some are missing; sequencing was by immunoSEQ multiplex PCR. The sample has more than 95,000 clones; 58% are singletons. The sequences come from CD8+ T cells sorted from blood, collected at week 4, from a patient treated with tofacitinib. The receptors were gathered from a human donor with alopecia areata. Each CDR3 is given with its conserved first and last residue. Each record gives: clone size, J gene, V gene, D gene, CDR3 DNA, CDR3 protein. The D gene is left open where the match is weak. Clone size is shown for a subset of rows, as once, few, many or a class of expanded clone.

>-|TRBJ1-4|TRBV7-8|-
TGTGCCAGCCCAGAGGGGAGGAATGAAAAACTGTTTTTT
CASPEGRNEKLFF
>few|TRBJ2-1|TRBV27|TRBD1
TGTGCCAGCAGTTTAGAGGGGGCGACCTACAATGAGCAGTTCTTC
CASSLEGATYNEQFF
>few|TRBJ2-1|TRBV29-1|-
TGCAGCGCTGGCAATGAGCAGTTCTTC
CSAGNEQFF
>-|TRBJ2-7|TRBV7-9|-
TGTGCCAGCAGCTCACTTACCGGGACTCCCGCCTACGAGCAGTACTTC
CASSSLTGTPAYEQYF
>few|TRBJ2-7|TRBV30|-
TGTGCCTGGAGTGACACAGGTACCGAGCAGTACTTC
CAWSDTGTEQYF
>few|TRBJ1-2|TRBV29-1|TRBD1
TGCAGCGTTGACCCGACAGGGGAGAGTGCTAACTATGGCTACACCTTC
CSVDPTGESANYGYTF
>-|TRBJ1-2|TRBV27|-
TGTGCCAGCAGTTCTCAGGCAGGGAGTAGCTATGGCTACACCTTC
CASSSQAGSSYGYTF
>-|TRBJ1-5|TRBV29-1|-
TGCAGCGTTGGGATGGGCAATCAGCCCCAGCATTTT
CSVGMGNQPQHF
>-|TRBJ2-1|TRBV4-1|-
TGCGCCAGCAGCCAAGAAACGACCAATTACAATGAGCAGTTCTTC
CASSQETTNYNEQFF
>few|TRBJ1-5|TRBV29-1|TRBD1
TGCAGCGCTCGGACAGGGCTGACTCAGCCCCAGCATTTT
CSARTGLTQPQHF
>-|TRBJ2-1|TRBV4-1|TRBD1
TGCGCCTCACAGGGGGGCTACAATGAGCAGTTCTTC
CASQGGYNEQFF
>few|TRBJ2-7|TRBV27|TRBD1
TGTGCCAGCACGGGACAGGGGGCCTACGAGCAGTACTTC
CASTGQGAYEQYF
>-|TRBJ2-5|TRBV7-9|TRBD2
TGTGCCAGCAGCCTATCGACTAGCGGAGTTTACCAAGAGACCCAGTACTTC
CASSLSTSGVYQETQYF
>few|TRBJ1-2|TRBV5-1|TRBD1
TGCGCCAGTACAGGGGACGTCGATGGCTACACCTTC
CASTGDVDGYTF
>few|TRBJ2-2|TRBV29-1|TRBD1
TGCAGCGGATTAGCAGGGGGAAACACCGGGGAGCTGTTTTTT
CSGLAGGNTGELFF
>-|TRBJ2-7|TRBV30|-
TGTGCCTGGAGTGGCTACCAGGTGATCTACGAGCAGTACTTC
CAWSGYQVIYEQYF
>few|TRBJ1-2|TRBV29-1|-
TGCAGCGTTCAAGGGGCTGACTATGGCTACACCTTC
CSVQGADYGYTF
>-|TRBJ1-1|TRBV25-1|-
TGTGCCAGCAGTCTTGGGAACACTGAAGCTTTCTTT
CASSLGNTEAFF
>-|TRBJ2-1|TRBV30|TRBD2
TGTGCCTGGAGTGACGAGCGGGACCCCTGGGAGGAGCAGTTCTTC
CAWSDERDPWEEQFF
>-|TRBJ1-2|TRBV6-1|-
TGTGCCAGCAGTGACCGGGGAACCGACTATGGCTACACCTTC
CASSDRGTDYGYTF
>-|TRBJ1-2|TRBV27|-
TGTGCCAGCAGTTCCTCTCAGGGATACCGGGGCTACACCTTC
CASSSSQGYRGYTF
>-|TRBJ2-1|TRBV29-1|TRBD2
TGCAGCGCCCCGCGGGGGACTAGCGGGTCCTACAATGAGCAGTTCTTC
CSAPRGTSGSYNEQFF
>-|TRBJ2-3|TRBV29-1|-
TGCAGCGTTGTACTGATAGATAGCACAGATACGCAGTATTTT
CSVVLIDSTDTQYF
>-|TRBJ2-1|TRBV7-9|-
TGTGCCAGCAGCTCGGAGGGAGGTGGACGCAATGAGCAGTTCTTC
CASSSEGGGRNEQFF
>-|TRBJ1-2|TRBV28|-
TGTGCCAGCAGCCCAGTCCCGGACCGGGGAGGCTACACCTTC
CASSPVPDRGGYTF
>few|TRBJ2-1|TRBV29-1|TRBD2
TGCAGCGTTGATCCAGCGGGGGGTGGAAGAGACTCCTACAATGAGCAGTTCTTC
CSVDPAGGGRDSYNEQFF
>-|TRBJ1-1|TRBV7-9|-
TGTGCCAGCAGCCTCTTTACTGAAGCTTTCTTT
CASSLFTEAFF
>-|TRBJ2-3|TRBV7-9|TRBD1
TGTGCCAGCAGCTTAGCCCACAGGGGTCTAGGCACAGATACGCAGTATTTT
CASSLAHRGLGTDTQYF
>-|TRBJ1-2|TRBV30|-
TGTGCCTGGAGTGTTTCCAGGGAGGCTGGCTACACCTTC
CAWSVSREAGYTF
>-|TRBJ2-7|TRBV23-1|-
TGCGCCAGCAGTTTACCGAACTACGAGCAGTACTTC
CASSLPNYEQYF
>-|TRBJ1-1|TRBV5-6|-
TGTGCCAGCAGCTTCGGCGGCACTGAAGCTTTCTTT
CASSFGGTEAFF
>-|TRBJ1-1|TRBV29-1|-
TGCAGCGTTGTGGTGGGGTGGGGCACTGAAGCTTTCTTT
CSVVVGWGTEAFF
>-|TRBJ2-4|TRBV4-1|-
TGCGCCAGCAGCCAAGATCTTAGTAACATTCAGTACTTC
CASSQDLSNIQYF
>-|TRBJ2-7|TRBV5-1|-
TGCGCCAGCAGCTTGGTGCTCGGTGGGGGGACCTCCTACGAGCAGTACTTC
CASSLVLGGGTSYEQYF